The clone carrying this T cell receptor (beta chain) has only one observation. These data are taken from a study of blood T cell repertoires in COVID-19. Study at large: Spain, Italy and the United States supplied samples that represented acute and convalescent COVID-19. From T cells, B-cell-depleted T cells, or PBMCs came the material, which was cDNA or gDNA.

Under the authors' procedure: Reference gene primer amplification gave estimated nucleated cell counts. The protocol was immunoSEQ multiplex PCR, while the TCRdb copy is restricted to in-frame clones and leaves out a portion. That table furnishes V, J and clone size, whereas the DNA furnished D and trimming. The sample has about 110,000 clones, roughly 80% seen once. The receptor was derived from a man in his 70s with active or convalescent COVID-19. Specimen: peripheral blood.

The CDR3 loop is CSAGGGSYNEQFF. DNA for the CDR3: TGCAGCGCCGGGGGGGGATCCTACAATGAGCAGTTCTTC. The V call is TRBV29-1, the J call TRBJ2-1, with TRBD2 matching over 8 bases. Germline trimming cut 7 bases from V and 1 base from J; bases unmatched to any gene: 3. CDR1 SQVTM and CDR2 ANQGSEA come from the germline V gene. The CDR3 has 13 residues.